This is a list of T cell receptor beta chains from one sample in a study of T-cell reconstitution after alpha-beta-depleted transplantation in children. In TCRdb, the PCR reads were re-called with MiXCR into one record per CDR3 protein. The data contain 90,000 to 120,000 distinct CDR3 sequences, almost 6.5% of them singletons. This material consisted of PBMCs, mostly from graft donor cells, taken 360 days after TCRalphabeta/CD19-depleted stem cell transplant. Receptor source: a male patient aged 2-15 years who had a stem cell transplant for acute lymphoblastic leukemia, so the T cells may come from the graft donor. Both conserved end residues are part of each CDR3. Fields, in order: CDR3 DNA, CDR3 protein, J gene, D gene, clone size, V gene. A D gene is named only where the DNA matches it firmly. Clone size appears in some rows only: once, few, many, or a class for an expanded clone.

CDR3 DNA: TGTGCCAGCAGCGTAGAATACAGGAACTATGGCTACACCTTC
CDR3 protein: CASSVEYRNYGYTF
J gene: TRBJ1-2
D gene: -
clone size: many
V gene: TRBV9

CDR3 DNA: TGTGCCAGCAGCTTAGATAAATACGGGCTATTCTATGGCTACACCTTC
CDR3 protein: CASSLDKYGLFYGYTF
J gene: TRBJ1-2
D gene: -
clone size: many
V gene: TRBV7-2

CDR3 DNA: TGTGCCAGCTCATCGGGCAGGGGTCCCACCGGGGAGCTGTTTTTT
CDR3 protein: CASSSGRGPTGELFF
J gene: TRBJ2-2
D gene: -
clone size: few
V gene: TRBV18

CDR3 DNA: TGCGCCAGCAGCCAAGGGGCCAGGGGGACATCCTACGAGCAGTACTTC
CDR3 protein: CASSQGARGTSYEQYF
J gene: TRBJ2-7
D gene: TRBD1
clone size: few
V gene: TRBV4-3

CDR3 DNA: TGTGCCAGCAGTTTAGTTACAAAGTACAAGAACACCGGGGAGCTGTTTTTT
CDR3 protein: CASSLVTKYKNTGELFF
J gene: TRBJ2-2
D gene: -
clone size: -
V gene: TRBV28

CDR3 DNA: TGTGCCAGCAGCGGGGGGGGCGGTGAAAAACTGTTTTTT
CDR3 protein: CASSGGGGEKLFF
J gene: TRBJ1-4
D gene: -
clone size: few
V gene: TRBV9

CDR3 DNA: TGCAGCGTTTTGGGCAGGGGATTACACGAGACCCAGTACTTC
CDR3 protein: CSVLGRGLHETQYF
J gene: TRBJ2-5
D gene: -
clone size: many
V gene: TRBV29-1

CDR3 DNA: TGTGCCAGCAGCTTTGAGTCGGGACCGAACTTAGCCAAAAACATTCAGTACTTC
CDR3 protein: CASSFESGPNLAKNIQYF
J gene: TRBJ2-4
D gene: -
clone size: many
V gene: TRBV7-9

CDR3 DNA: TGCAGTGCTAACCCCCTCAGGGGGTTGGGGTACTTC
CDR3 protein: CSANPLRGLGYF
J gene: TRBJ2-7
D gene: TRBD1
clone size: few
V gene: TRBV20-1

CDR3 DNA: TGTGCCAGCTTCCCCGATCTTATACTCTACACTGAAGCTTTCTTT
CDR3 protein: CASFPDLILYTEAFF
J gene: TRBJ1-1
D gene: -
clone size: many
V gene: TRBV28

CDR3 DNA: TGTGCCAGCAGATCCAGGACGGGCTACGAGCAGTACTTC
CDR3 protein: CASRSRTGYEQYF
J gene: TRBJ2-7
D gene: -
clone size: -
V gene: TRBV27

CDR3 DNA: TGTGCCAGCAGCCCCGGACTAGCGTTCAAAAATGAGCAGTTCTTC
CDR3 protein: CASSPGLAFKNEQFF
J gene: TRBJ2-1
D gene: TRBD2
clone size: many
V gene: TRBV4-2

CDR3 DNA: TGTGCCAGCAGCCCATCCGGGACAGGGTTGACCTACGAGCAGTACTTC
CDR3 protein: CASSPSGTGLTYEQYF
J gene: TRBJ2-7
D gene: TRBD1
clone size: -
V gene: TRBV11-2

CDR3 DNA: TGTGCCAGCAGTGAACTGGGGACACTGAACACTGAAGCTTTCTTT
CDR3 protein: CASSELGTLNTEAFF
J gene: TRBJ1-1
D gene: -
clone size: many
V gene: TRBV2

CDR3 DNA: TGTGCCAGCATGGGGGGGAGAGCCAAAAACATTCAGTACTTC
CDR3 protein: CASMGGRAKNIQYF
J gene: TRBJ2-4
D gene: TRBD2
clone size: -
V gene: TRBV6-1

CDR3 DNA: TGTGCCAGCACCCAATTCGGGAACACTGAAGCTTTCTTT
CDR3 protein: CASTQFGNTEAFF
J gene: TRBJ1-1
D gene: -
clone size: many
V gene: TRBV6-5

CDR3 DNA: TGTGCCAGCAGCTCCGATTCAGTTAGCAATCAGCCCCAGCATTTT
CDR3 protein: CASSSDSVSNQPQHF
J gene: TRBJ1-5
D gene: -
clone size: many
V gene: TRBV12-3/TRBV12-4

CDR3 DNA: TGTGCCAGCAGCTTAGAGGGGCTAAGAGGCTACGAGCAGTACTTC
CDR3 protein: CASSLEGLRGYEQYF
J gene: TRBJ2-7
D gene: -
clone size: many
V gene: TRBV7-2

CDR3 DNA: TGTGCCCGAGCCAAGCGGGGGGGGAATGAGCAGTTCTTC
CDR3 protein: CARAKRGGNEQFF
J gene: TRBJ2-1
D gene: TRBD2
clone size: many
V gene: TRBV7-9

CDR3 DNA: TGCGCCAGCAGCCAAGATCTGGACAGGACCTGGGAGCAGTACTTC
CDR3 protein: CASSQDLDRTWEQYF
J gene: TRBJ2-7
D gene: TRBD1
clone size: -
V gene: TRBV4-3

CDR3 DNA: TGTGCCAGCACCCTGCAGGGGGGTAAGCCCCAGCATTTT
CDR3 protein: CASTLQGGKPQHF
J gene: TRBJ1-5
D gene: TRBD1
clone size: many
V gene: TRBV5-5

CDR3 DNA: TGCAGCGTTGAAGGAATCACAGCTACAAACATTCAGTACTTC
CDR3 protein: CSVEGITATNIQYF
J gene: TRBJ2-4
D gene: -
clone size: many
V gene: TRBV29-1

CDR3 DNA: TGTGCCAGCAGTGCCGCAGGCCCCTCCTACGAGCAGTACTTC
CDR3 protein: CASSAAGPSYEQYF
J gene: TRBJ2-7
D gene: -
clone size: many
V gene: TRBV25-1

CDR3 DNA: TGTGCCAGCAGTTTATCAGTCTCTAATGAAAAACTGTTTTTT
CDR3 protein: CASSLSVSNEKLFF
J gene: TRBJ1-4
D gene: -
clone size: -
V gene: TRBV27

CDR3 DNA: TGTGCCAGCAGCTTCACCCAGGGGGCAACCGGGGAGCTGTTTTTT
CDR3 protein: CASSFTQGATGELFF
J gene: TRBJ2-2
D gene: TRBD1
clone size: few
V gene: TRBV6-1

CDR3 DNA: TGTGCCAGCAGCTCTCGGAGGCGGGAGTACACAGATACGCAGTATTTT
CDR3 protein: CASSSRRREYTDTQYF
J gene: TRBJ2-3
D gene: TRBD2
clone size: many
V gene: TRBV7-2

CDR3 DNA: TGCGCCAGCAAATTTGGGGGCAAGCTAGACCAAGAGACCCAGTACTTC
CDR3 protein: CASKFGGKLDQETQYF
J gene: TRBJ2-5
D gene: -
clone size: few
V gene: TRBV5-1

CDR3 DNA: TGTGCCAGCAGCGTAGGAGGGTCAACTAATGAAAAACTGTTTTTT
CDR3 protein: CASSVGGSTNEKLFF
J gene: TRBJ1-4
D gene: -
clone size: -
V gene: TRBV9

CDR3 DNA: TGTGCCAGCAGGAGTCCGGGACAGGGAGCTGAAGCTTTCTTT
CDR3 protein: CASRSPGQGAEAFF
J gene: TRBJ1-1
D gene: TRBD1
clone size: many
V gene: TRBV6-2/TRBV6-3